The clone carrying this TCR beta chain was picked up a small number of times. The source of the sample is a study of blood T cell repertoires in COVID-19. Study details: Collection of acute and convalescent COVID-19 samples took place in the United States, Italy and Spain. T cells, B-cell-depleted T cells, or PBMCs supplied cDNA or gDNA.

In the authors' methods: Estimated nucleated cell counts came from reference gene primer amplification. Clones were read by immunoSEQ multiplex PCR, and TCRdb kept only the in-frame ones, dropping some. Clone size and the V and J calls come from that table; the DNA yielded D and trimming. The sample contains more than 35,000 clones, 65% to 90% of which appear only once. CDR3 length: 12 residues. V gave up 7 bases and J gave up 2 bases, with 9 bases separating them. The sequencing input was peripheral blood. The rearrangement joins TRBV5-3 to TRBJ2-5; tentatively, D is TRBD1 (5 bases). TRBV5-3 is an ORF; its function is uncertain. This TCR derives from a human donor in a cohort sampled during active COVID-19. CDR3 in DNA: TGTGCCAGACAGGGTACACAAGAGACCCAGTACTTC. This sequence encodes CARQGTQETQYF.